The present TCR beta chain was sequenced within a study of cytomegalovirus exposure and HLA in healthy donors. On this clone itself: Its antigen remains unidentified.

Findings and limits, study-wide: One cluster of highly shared sequence variants probably arose as a sequencing artifact. Most CMV-associated TCR beta chains were later found to appear HLA-restricted. Being productive about 87% or about 30% of the time was typical of most TCR beta V segments in an earlier analysis.

The germline CDR1 and CDR2 sequences are SQVTM and ANQGSEA. This CDR3 contains 19 residues. The V and J ends lost 6 bases and 0 bases, in that order; junction bases with no gene match: 14. With 60 Vbeta and 13 Jbeta primers, the PCR was carried out. Libraries were prepared by immunoSEQ multiplex PCR; TCRdb keeps only in-frame clonotypes and omits some of them. The sample contains under 200,000 clones, around 79% of which appear only once. Source material: PBMCs. The source is a male donor in good health and CMV-seropositive. The chain has TRBV29-1 and TRBJ2-3; 14 nucleotides agree with TRBD2. The CDR3 nucleotides are TGCAGCGTACTCGGGACTAGCGGGGGAGACCGACAGAGCACAGATACGCAGTATTTT. Translation: CSVLGTSGGDRQSTDTQYF.